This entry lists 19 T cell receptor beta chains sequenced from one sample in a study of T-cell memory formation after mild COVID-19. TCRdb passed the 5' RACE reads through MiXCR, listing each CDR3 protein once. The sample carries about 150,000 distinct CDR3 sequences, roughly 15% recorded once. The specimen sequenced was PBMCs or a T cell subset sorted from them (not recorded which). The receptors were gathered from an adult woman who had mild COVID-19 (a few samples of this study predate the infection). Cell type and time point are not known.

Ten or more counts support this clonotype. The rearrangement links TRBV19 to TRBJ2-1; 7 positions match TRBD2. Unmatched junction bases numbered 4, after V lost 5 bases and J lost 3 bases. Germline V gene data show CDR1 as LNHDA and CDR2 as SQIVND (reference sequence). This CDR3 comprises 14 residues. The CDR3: CASSGGGDYNEQFF. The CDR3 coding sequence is TGTGCCAGTAGTGGGGGAGGGGACTACAATGAGCAGTTCTTC.

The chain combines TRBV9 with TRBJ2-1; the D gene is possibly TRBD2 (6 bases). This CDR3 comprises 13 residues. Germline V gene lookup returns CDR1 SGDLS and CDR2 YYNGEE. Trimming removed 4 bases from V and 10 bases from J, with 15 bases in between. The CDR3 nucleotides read TGTGCCAGCAGCCCTGACTCGGGAGTAGAGCAGTTCTTC. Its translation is CASSPDSGVEQFF.

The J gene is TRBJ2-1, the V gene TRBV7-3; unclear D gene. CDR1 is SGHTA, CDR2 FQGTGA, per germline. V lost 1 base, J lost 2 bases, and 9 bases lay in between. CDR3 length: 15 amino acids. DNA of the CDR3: TGTGCCAGCAGCTTAATACAAGTTCCCTACAATGAGCAGTTCTTC. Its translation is CASSLIQVPYNEQFF.

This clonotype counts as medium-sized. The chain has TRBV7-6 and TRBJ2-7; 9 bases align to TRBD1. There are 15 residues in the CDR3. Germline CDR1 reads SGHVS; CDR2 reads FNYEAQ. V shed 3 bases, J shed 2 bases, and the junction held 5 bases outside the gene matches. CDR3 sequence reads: CASSFGTGLTYEQYF. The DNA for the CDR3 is TGTGCCAGCAGCTTCGGGACAGGGCTAACCTACGAGCAGTACTTC.

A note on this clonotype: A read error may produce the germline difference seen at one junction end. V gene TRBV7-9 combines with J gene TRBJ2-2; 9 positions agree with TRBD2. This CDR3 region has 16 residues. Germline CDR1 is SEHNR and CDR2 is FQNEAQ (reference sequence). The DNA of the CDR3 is TGTGCCAGCAGCTTAGTTATAGCGGGAGCCACCTGGGAGCTGTTTTTT. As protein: CASSLVIAGATWELFF.

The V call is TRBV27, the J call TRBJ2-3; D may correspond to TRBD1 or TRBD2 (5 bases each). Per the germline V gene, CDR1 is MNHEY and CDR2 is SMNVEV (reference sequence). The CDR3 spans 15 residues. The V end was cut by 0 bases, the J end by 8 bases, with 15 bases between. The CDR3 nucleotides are TGTGCCAGCAGTTTATCGACAGCGGTAACTGGTACGCAGTATTTT. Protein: CASSLSTAVTGTQYF.

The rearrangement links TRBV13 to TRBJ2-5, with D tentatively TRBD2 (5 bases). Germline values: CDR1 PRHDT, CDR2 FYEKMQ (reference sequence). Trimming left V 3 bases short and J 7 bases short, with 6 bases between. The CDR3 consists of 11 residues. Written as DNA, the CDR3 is TGTGCCAGCAGCTTTGGGAGGACCCAGTACTTC. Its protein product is CASSFGRTQYF.

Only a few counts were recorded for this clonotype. The CDR3 is CASSLVAENTEAFF. CDR3 DNA: TGTGCCAGCAGCTTGGTGGCAGAGAACACTGAAGCTTTCTTT. This chain joins TRBV5-4 and TRBJ1-1; D uncertain. The length of the CDR3 is 14 residues. Trimming cost V 0 bases and J 1 base, with 7 bases left between them. Germline assignment: CDR1 SGHNT and CDR2 YYREEE (reference sequence). Combining the CDR3 with reference TRBV5-4 and TRBJ1-1 gives the whole variable domain ETGVTQSPTHLIKTRGQQVTLRCSSQSGHNTVSWYQQALGQGPQFIFQYYREEENGRGNFPPRFSGLQFPNYSSELNVNALELDDSALYLCASSLVAENTEAFFGQGTRLTVV.

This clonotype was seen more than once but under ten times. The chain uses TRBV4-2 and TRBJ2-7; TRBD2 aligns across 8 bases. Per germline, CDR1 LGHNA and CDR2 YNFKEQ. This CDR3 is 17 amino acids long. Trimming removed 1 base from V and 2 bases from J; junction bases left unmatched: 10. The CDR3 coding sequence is TGTGCCAGCAGCCAAGGCGGTGCTAGCGGGCGGACCTACGAGCAGTACTTC. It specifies CASSQGGASGRTYEQYF.

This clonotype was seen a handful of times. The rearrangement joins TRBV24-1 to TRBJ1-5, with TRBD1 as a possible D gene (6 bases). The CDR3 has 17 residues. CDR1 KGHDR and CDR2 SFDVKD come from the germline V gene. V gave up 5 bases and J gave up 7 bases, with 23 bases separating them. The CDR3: CATSGSIAGAIEQPQHF. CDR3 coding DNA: TGTGCCACCAGTGGCTCAATCGCAGGGGCGATCGAACAGCCCCAGCATTTT.

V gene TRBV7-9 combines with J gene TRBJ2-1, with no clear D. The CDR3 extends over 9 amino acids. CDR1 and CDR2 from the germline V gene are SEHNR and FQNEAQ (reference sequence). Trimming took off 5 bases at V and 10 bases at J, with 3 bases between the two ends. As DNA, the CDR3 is TGTGCCAGCAGCGCCGAGCAGTTCTTC. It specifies CASSAEQFF.

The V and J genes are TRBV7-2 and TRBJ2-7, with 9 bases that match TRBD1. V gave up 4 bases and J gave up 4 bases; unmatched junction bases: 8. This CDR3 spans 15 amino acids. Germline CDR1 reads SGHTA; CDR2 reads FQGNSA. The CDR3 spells CASSSGTGFLYEQYF. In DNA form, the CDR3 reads TGTGCCAGCAGCTCCGGGACAGGGTTTCTTTACGAGCAGTACTTC.

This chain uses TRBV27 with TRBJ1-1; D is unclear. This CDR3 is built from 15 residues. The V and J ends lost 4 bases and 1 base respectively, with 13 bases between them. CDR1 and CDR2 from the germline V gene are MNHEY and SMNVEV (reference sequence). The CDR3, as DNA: TGTGCCAGCAGTTCCCCGTCGCGGCAGAACACTGAAGCTTTCTTT. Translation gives CASSSPSRQNTEAFF.

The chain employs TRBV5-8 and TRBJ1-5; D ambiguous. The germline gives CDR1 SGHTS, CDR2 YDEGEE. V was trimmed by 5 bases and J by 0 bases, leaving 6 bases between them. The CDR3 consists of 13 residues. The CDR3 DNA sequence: TGTGCCAGCAGGATCTATAGCAATCAGCCCCAGCATTTT. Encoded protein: CASRIYSNQPQHF.

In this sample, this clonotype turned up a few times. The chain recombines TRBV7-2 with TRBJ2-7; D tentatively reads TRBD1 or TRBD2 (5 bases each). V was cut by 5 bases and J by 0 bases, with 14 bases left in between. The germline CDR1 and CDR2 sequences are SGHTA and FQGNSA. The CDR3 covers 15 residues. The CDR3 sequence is CASSRWGTISYEQYF. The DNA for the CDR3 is TGTGCCAGCAGCCGATGGGGGACCATCTCCTACGAGCAGTACTTC.

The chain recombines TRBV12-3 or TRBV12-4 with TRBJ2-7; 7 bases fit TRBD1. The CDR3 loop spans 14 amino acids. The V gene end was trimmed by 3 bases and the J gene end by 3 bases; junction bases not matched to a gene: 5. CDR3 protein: CASSFGTVDYEQYF. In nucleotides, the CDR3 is TGTGCCAGCAGTTTCGGGACAGTCGACTACGAGCAGTACTTC.

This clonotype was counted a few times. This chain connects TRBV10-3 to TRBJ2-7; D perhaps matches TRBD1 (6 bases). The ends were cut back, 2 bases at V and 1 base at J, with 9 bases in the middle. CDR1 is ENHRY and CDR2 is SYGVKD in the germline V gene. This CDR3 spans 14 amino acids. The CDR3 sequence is CAISEDRTSYEQYF. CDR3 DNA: TGTGCCATCAGTGAGGACAGGACGTCCTACGAGCAGTACTTC.

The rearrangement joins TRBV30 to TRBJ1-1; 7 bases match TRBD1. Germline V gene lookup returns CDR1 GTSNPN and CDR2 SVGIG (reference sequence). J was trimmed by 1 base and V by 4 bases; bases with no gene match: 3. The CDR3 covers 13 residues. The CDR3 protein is CAWIQGTNTEAFF. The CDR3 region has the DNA TGTGCCTGGATACAGGGGACGAACACTGAAGCTTTCTTT.

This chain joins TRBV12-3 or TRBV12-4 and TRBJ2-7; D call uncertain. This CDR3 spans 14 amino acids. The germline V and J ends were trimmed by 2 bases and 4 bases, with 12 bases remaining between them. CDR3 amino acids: CASSLIWQRYEQYF. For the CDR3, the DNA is TGTGCCAGCAGTTTAATTTGGCAGAGATACGAGCAGTACTTC.